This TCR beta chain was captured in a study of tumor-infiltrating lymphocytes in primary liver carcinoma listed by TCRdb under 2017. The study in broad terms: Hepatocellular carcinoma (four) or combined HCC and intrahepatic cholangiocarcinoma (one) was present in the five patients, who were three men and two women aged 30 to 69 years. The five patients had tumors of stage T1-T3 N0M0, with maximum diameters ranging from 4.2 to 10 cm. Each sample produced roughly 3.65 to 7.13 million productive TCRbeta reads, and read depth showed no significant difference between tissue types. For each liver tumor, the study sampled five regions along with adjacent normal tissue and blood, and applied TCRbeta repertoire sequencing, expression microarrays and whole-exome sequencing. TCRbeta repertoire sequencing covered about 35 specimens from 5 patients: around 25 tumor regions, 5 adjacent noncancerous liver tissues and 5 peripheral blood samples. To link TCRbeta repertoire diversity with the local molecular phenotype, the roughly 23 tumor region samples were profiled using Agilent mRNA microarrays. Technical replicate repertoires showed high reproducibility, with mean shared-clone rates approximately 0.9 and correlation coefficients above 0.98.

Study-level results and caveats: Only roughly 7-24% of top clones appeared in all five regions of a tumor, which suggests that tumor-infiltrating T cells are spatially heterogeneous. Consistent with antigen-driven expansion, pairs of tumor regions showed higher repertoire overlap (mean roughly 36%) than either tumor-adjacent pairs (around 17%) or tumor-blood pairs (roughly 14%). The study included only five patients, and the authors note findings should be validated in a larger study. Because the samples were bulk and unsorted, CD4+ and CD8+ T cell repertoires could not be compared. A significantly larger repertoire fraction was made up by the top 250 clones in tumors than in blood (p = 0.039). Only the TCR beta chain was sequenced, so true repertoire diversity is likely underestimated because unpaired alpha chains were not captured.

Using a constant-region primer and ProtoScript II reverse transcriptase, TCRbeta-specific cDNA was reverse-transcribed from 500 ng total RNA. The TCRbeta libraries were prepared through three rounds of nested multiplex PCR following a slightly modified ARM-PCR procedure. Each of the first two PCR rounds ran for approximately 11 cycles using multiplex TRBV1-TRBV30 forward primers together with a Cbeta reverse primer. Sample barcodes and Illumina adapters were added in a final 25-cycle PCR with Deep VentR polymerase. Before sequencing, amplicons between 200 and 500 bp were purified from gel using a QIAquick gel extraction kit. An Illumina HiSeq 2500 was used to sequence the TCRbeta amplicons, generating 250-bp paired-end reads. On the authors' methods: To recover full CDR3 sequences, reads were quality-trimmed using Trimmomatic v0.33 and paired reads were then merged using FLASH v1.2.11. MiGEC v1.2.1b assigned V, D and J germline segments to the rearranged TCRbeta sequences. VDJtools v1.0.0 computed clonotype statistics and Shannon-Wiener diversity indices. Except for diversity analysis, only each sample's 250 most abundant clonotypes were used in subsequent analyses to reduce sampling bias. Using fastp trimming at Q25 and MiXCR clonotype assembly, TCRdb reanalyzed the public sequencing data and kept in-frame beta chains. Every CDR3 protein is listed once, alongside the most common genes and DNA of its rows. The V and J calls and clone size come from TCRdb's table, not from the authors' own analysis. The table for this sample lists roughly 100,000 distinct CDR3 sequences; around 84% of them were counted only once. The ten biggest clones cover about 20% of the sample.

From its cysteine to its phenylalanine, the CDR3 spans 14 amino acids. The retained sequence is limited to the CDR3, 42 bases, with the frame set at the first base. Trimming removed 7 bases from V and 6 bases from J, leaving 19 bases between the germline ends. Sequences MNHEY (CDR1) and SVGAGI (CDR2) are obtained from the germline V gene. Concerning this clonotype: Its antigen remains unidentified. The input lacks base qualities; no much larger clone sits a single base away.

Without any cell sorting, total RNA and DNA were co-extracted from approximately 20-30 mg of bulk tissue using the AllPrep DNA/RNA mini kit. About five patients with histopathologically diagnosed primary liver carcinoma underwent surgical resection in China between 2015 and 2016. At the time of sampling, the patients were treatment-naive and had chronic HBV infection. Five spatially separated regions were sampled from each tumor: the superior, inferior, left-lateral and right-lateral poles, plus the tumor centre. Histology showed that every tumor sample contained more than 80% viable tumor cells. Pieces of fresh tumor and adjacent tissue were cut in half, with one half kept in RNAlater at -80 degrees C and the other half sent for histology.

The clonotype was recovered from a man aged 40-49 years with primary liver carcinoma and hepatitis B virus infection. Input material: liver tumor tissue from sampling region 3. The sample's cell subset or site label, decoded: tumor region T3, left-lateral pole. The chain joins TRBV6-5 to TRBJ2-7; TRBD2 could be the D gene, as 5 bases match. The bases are TGTGCCAGCAATGCCGGGATAGGGCCCTCCGAGCAGTACTTC. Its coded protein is CASNAGIGPSEQYF.